The 30 T cell receptor beta chains listed next were all sequenced from one sample in a study of somatic mutations in cytotoxic T cells in rheumatoid arthritis. Assay: immunoSEQ multiplex PCR; the TCRdb copy retains only in-frame clones and omits some. The sample yields tens of thousands of clones, around 86% seen once. Sequencing was done on a sample of CD8+ T cells sorted from blood. The receptors were gathered from an adult with rheumatoid arthritis.

The V call is TRBV2, the J call TRBJ2-1, with 7 nucleotides matching TRBD1. CDR1 and CDR2 (germline): SNHLY, FYNNEI. The V and J ends lost 8 bases and 7 bases, in that order; junction bases with no gene match: 5. The CDR3 length is 12 residues. Here the CDR3 reads CASGDSLNEQFF. The CDR3 DNA sequence: TGTGCCAGCGGGGACAGCCTGAATGAGCAGTTCTTC.

This clone was recorded only once. V gene TRBV27 combines with J gene TRBJ2-1, with D tentatively TRBD2 (5 bases). Germline V gene sequence: CDR1 MNHEY, CDR2 SMNVEV (reference sequence). The CDR3 contains 12 residues. The V gene lost 7 bases and the J gene lost 9 bases, with 13 bases spanning the gap. CDR3 nucleotide sequence: TGTGCCAGCATCCCCCTCAGCGGTGAGCAGTTCTTC. It encodes CASIPLSGEQFF.

The chain combines TRBV13 with TRBJ1-2, with a tentative D call TRBD1 (5 bases). The V end was cut by 1 base, the J end by 3 bases, with 12 bases between. The CDR3 has 15 amino acids. Per germline, CDR1 PRHDT and CDR2 FYEKMQ (reference sequence). The CDR3 loop is CASSLVTREDYGYTF. The CDR3 bases are TGTGCCAGCAGCTTAGTAACCAGGGAGGACTATGGCTACACCTTC. The full variable domain, rest sourced from reference TRBV13 and TRBJ1-2, is AAGVIQSPRHLIKEKRETATLKCYPIPRHDTVYWYQQGPGQDPQFLISFYEKMQSDKGSIPDRFSAQQFSDYHSELNMSSLELGDSALYFCASSLVTREDYGYTFGSGTRLTVV.

The gene calls are TRBV9 and TRBJ2-3, with D possibly TRBD2 on 6 matching bases. Germline CDR1 reads SGDLS; CDR2 reads YYNGEE. The CDR3 covers 15 residues. V was cut by 3 bases and J by 2 bases, with 13 bases left in between. The CDR3 protein is CASSGEAGFTDTQYF. The CDR3 DNA reads as TGTGCCAGCAGCGGAGAAGCGGGTTTCACAGATACGCAGTATTTT.

This chain joins TRBV9 and TRBJ2-3; no definite D call. The CDR3 sequence is 14 residues long. Germline V gene data show CDR1 as SGDLS and CDR2 as YYNGEE. V lost 0 bases and J lost 2, with 7 bases in between. The CDR3, as DNA: TGTGCCAGCAGCGTAGCCCTTTTCACAGATACGCAGTATTTT. Translating it yields CASSVALFTDTQYF.

The V call is TRBV6-6, the J call TRBJ1-4; 7 nucleotides align to TRBD1. The germline CDR1 and CDR2 sequences are MNHNY and SVGAGI (reference sequence). This CDR3 comprises 14 residues. After removal of 0 bases from V and 6 bases from J, the junction contained 1 base not matched to a gene. CDR3 sequence (DNA): TGTGCCAGCAGTTACTCGGGGACAGATGAAAAACTGTTTTTT. Protein: CASSYSGTDEKLFF.

V gene TRBV5-8 combines with J gene TRBJ2-7, with TRBD2 matching over 7 bases. Germline V CDR1 and CDR2: SGHTS, YDEGEE. J lost 6 bases, V lost 0 bases, and 12 bases had no gene match. This CDR3 has 16 amino acids. CDR3 DNA sequence: TGTGCCAGCAGCTTGGTGTGGGAGGGGTTAGCTATCGAGCAGTACGTC. Translated, it gives CASSLVWEGLAIEQYV.

The V call is TRBV13, the J call TRBJ2-7; D is perhaps TRBD1 (6 bases). The germline gives CDR1 PRHDT, CDR2 FYEKMQ (reference sequence). V lost 3 bases and J lost 0, with 18 bases in between. CDR3 size: 17 residues. CDR3 amino acids: CASSFGQGIVNSYEQYF. The CDR3 nucleotides read TGTGCCAGCAGCTTCGGCCAGGGGATCGTTAACTCCTACGAGCAGTACTTC.

The gene calls are TRBV7-2 and TRBJ2-5, with D unclear. This CDR3 is 10 amino acids long. In germline, CDR1 is SGHTA, CDR2 FQGNSA. Trimming removed 6 bases from V and 5 bases from J, with 4 bases in between. CDR3 sequence reads: CASSGETQYF. The CDR3 DNA reads as TGTGCCAGCAGTGGGGAGACCCAGTACTTC.

The gene calls are TRBV30 and TRBJ2-1, with 7 nucleotides matching TRBD2. V lost 0 bases and J lost 3; bases outside the gene matches: 8. Per germline, CDR1 GTSNPN and CDR2 SVGIG (reference sequence). This CDR3 is built from 16 residues. DNA of the CDR3: TGTGCCTGGAGTGTCCGCGGGAGAGGGGTCTACAATGAGCAGTTCTTC. Its protein product is CAWSVRGRGVYNEQFF.

This clone turned up a few times. This chain uses TRBV5-6 with TRBJ1-2; TRBD1 matches 9 bases. V lost 3 bases, J lost 8 bases, and 5 bases stayed unmatched. Looked up from germline, CDR1 is SGHDT and CDR2 is YYEEEE. This CDR3 is built from 13 residues. In DNA form, the CDR3 reads TGTGCCAGCAGCTCGGGACAGGGCGGCGGCTACACCTTC. Translated, it gives CASSSGQGGGYTF. Full variable domain (outside the CDR3, taken from reference TRBV5-6 and TRBJ1-2): DAGVTQSPTHLIKTRGQQVTLRCSPKSGHDTVSWYQQALGQGPQFIFQYYEEEERQRGNFPDRFSGHQFPNYSSELNVNALLLGDSALYLCASSSGQGGGYTFGSGTRLTVV.

CDR3 in amino acids: CASSEGGSGNTIYF. CDR3 nucleotides: TGTGCCAGCAGTGAAGGGGGCTCTGGAAACACCATATATTTT. The chain links TRBV6-1 to TRBJ1-3, with D unclear. The CDR3 length is 14 residues. V was shortened by 1 base and J by 0 bases, with 4 bases between the two germline ends. Germline values: CDR1 MNHNS, CDR2 SASEGT.

J is TRBJ2-1 and V is TRBV6-5; either TRBD1 or TRBD2 may supply D (5 bases each). CDR1 is MNHEY and CDR2 is SVGAGI in the germline V gene. The CDR3 extends over 16 amino acids. V lost 0 bases and J lost 3, with 12 bases in between. Written as DNA, the CDR3 is TGTGCCAGCAGTTACTCGATGGCAGGGAGCTACAATGAGCAGTTCTTC. Translating it yields CASSYSMAGSYNEQFF.

The J gene is TRBJ1-5, the V gene TRBV5-6; D is ambiguous. The germline V gene encodes CDR1 SGHDT and CDR2 YYEEEE. Trimming cost V 0 bases and J 2 bases, with 6 bases left between them. This CDR3 contains 14 residues. CDR3 in DNA: TGTGCCAGCAGCTTGGCCTCAGGCAATCAGCCCCAGCATTTT. This codes for CASSLASGNQPQHF. Full variable domain (rest looked up from reference TRBV5-6 and TRBJ1-5): DAGVTQSPTHLIKTRGQQVTLRCSPKSGHDTVSWYQQALGQGPQFIFQYYEEEERQRGNFPDRFSGHQFPNYSSELNVNALLLGDSALYLCASSLASGNQPQHFGDGTRLSIL.

The chain is built from TRBV6-4 and TRBJ2-2; D tentatively fits TRBD1 or TRBD2 (6 bases each). V lost 6 bases and J 3 bases, leaving 14 bases between the germline ends. Per germline, CDR1 MRHNA and CDR2 SNTAGT. The CDR3 covers 15 residues. The CDR3 region is CASSPGVADTGELFF. The CDR3 nucleotides are TGTGCCAGCAGCCCAGGGGTAGCGGACACCGGGGAGCTGTTTTTT.

In this sample, this clone turned up once. This chain links TRBV7-9 with TRBJ1-2, with a possible D match to TRBD1 (6 bases). V was cut by 6 bases and J by 0 bases, with 17 bases left in between. The CDR3 runs 16 residues. Germline-derived CDR1 and CDR2 are SEHNR and FQNEAQ (reference sequence). This CDR3 reads CASSPINGGPNYGYTF. Written as DNA, the CDR3 is TGTGCCAGCAGTCCAATCAATGGGGGGCCTAACTATGGCTACACCTTC.

The V and J genes are TRBV6-5 and TRBJ2-1; D gene uncertain. CDR3 length: 11 amino acids. Germline CDR1 and CDR2: MNHEY and SVGAGI. Trimming took off 1 base at V and 8 bases at J, with 3 bases between the two ends. The CDR3 protein is CASSYLDEQFF. In DNA, the CDR3 is TGTGCCAGCAGTTACTTGGATGAGCAGTTCTTC.

As for this clone: At one end, the junction sequence differs from germline, possibly due to a read error. Distinct nucleotide sequences in the sample also encode this CDR3. This chain uses TRBV29-1 with TRBJ1-2; D is undetermined. The CDR3 spans 13 residues. Germline assignment: CDR1 SQVTM and CDR2 ANQGSEA. CDR3 amino acids: CSVGSRVDYGYTF. The CDR3 coding sequence is TGTAGCGTTGGGTCCCGGGTTGACTATGGCTACACCTTC.

Here the CDR3 DNA reads TGTGCCAGCAGCTTAGTCCGGGACAGGTCCTACAATGAGCAGTTCTTC. This gives the protein CASSLVRDRSYNEQFF. The chain recombines TRBV7-9 with TRBJ2-1, with 8 positions matching TRBD1. The CDR3 contains 16 residues. Losses at the gene ends were 1 base for V and 1 base for J; bases not matched to a gene: 3. Germline loops: CDR1 SEHNR, CDR2 FQNEAQ (reference sequence). Drawing the rest from reference TRBV7-9 and TRBJ2-1, the complete variable domain is DTGVSQNPRHKITKRGQNVTFRCDPISEHNRLYWYRQTLGQGPEFLTYFQNEAQLEKSRLLSDRFSAERPKGSFSTLEIQRTEQGDSAMYLCASSLVRDRSYNEQFFGPGTRLTVL.

The CDR3, as DNA: TGTGCCAGCAGTTACTCAGACCCCCGGGGGGAGACCCAGTACTTC. This translates into CASSYSDPRGETQYF. The chain combines TRBV6-6 with TRBJ2-5; D might be TRBD2 (6 bases). The CDR3 runs to 15 residues. The germline V and J ends were trimmed by 0 bases and 5 bases, with 13 bases remaining between them. Germline loops: CDR1 MNHNY, CDR2 SVGAGI (reference sequence).

The V call is TRBV7-8, the J call TRBJ2-1, with 13 positions matching TRBD2. The CDR3 covers 15 residues. Trimming cost V 5 bases and J 8 bases; bases outside gene matches: 6. Per the germline V gene, CDR1 is SGHVS and CDR2 is FQNEAQ. DNA for the CDR3: TGTGCCAGCAGCCCAACTAGCGGGAGGGCCGATGAGCAGTTCTTC. It translates to CASSPTSGRADEQFF.

The chain is built from TRBV5-1 and TRBJ1-1, with 7 bases that match TRBD1. Germline values: CDR1 SGHRS, CDR2 YFSETQ. There are 18 residues in the CDR3. V gave up 1 base and J gave up 3 bases; unmatched junction bases: 15. For the CDR3, the DNA is TGCGCCAGCAGCTTGTCTTTAGGGGGCGCGGACCCCGACACTGAAGCTTTCTTT. Translation: CASSLSLGGADPDTEAFF.

The rearrangement joins TRBV5-8 to TRBJ1-2; D remains unclear. Between the trimmed V and J ends, which lost 4 bases and 2 bases, there was a span of 15 bases. CDR1 and CDR2 (germline): SGHTS, YDEGEE. The CDR3 totals 15 residues. The CDR3 DNA reads as TGTGCCAGCAGCCCAGACCGGTATTACAACTATGGCTACACCTTC. Translation gives CASSPDRYYNYGYTF.

The rearrangement joins TRBV11-3 to TRBJ2-7; 10 bases are a match to TRBD1. Germline CDR1 and CDR2: SGHNT and YENEEA. The CDR3 runs to 14 residues. Trimming removed 5 bases from V and 2 bases from J; junction bases left unmatched: 3. This CDR3 is CASSAGTGAYEQYF. CDR3 sequence (DNA): TGTGCCAGCAGCGCCGGGACAGGGGCCTACGAGCAGTACTTC.

J is TRBJ2-1 and V is TRBV6-6; D is unclear. V lost 4 bases and J 2 bases, leaving 6 bases between the germline ends. There are 13 residues in the CDR3. The germline V gene encodes CDR1 MNHNY and CDR2 SVGAGI (reference sequence). CDR3 sequence: CASSFAPYNEQFF. The CDR3 nucleotides read TGTGCCAGCAGTTTCGCGCCCTACAATGAGCAGTTCTTC.

The J gene is TRBJ2-4, the V gene TRBV6-6, with 7 nucleotides matching TRBD1. With 8 bases clipped from V and 9 bases from J, the junction kept 7 bases outside the gene matches. The CDR3 extends over 12 amino acids. The germline CDR1 and CDR2 sequences are MNHNY and SVGAGI (reference sequence). The CDR3, as DNA: TGTGCCAGCCTGGGACAGAGGACCATTCAGTACTTC. Translated, it gives CASLGQRTIQYF.

V is TRBV10-3 and J is TRBJ2-1; 8 bases match TRBD2. The CDR3 spans 15 residues. Per germline, CDR1 ENHRY and CDR2 SYGVKD. V trimming: 3 bases; J trimming: 4 bases; junction bases outside the gene matches: 5. CDR3 sequence reads: CAISDPSGGYNEQFF. The CDR3, as DNA: TGTGCCATCAGTGATCCGAGCGGGGGATACAATGAGCAGTTCTTC.

The chain carries TRBV7-8 and TRBJ2-1; either TRBD1 or TRBD2 may supply D (5 bases each). The CDR3 is 14 residues long. Germline V gene sequence: CDR1 SGHVS, CDR2 FQNEAQ. V gave up 3 bases and J gave up 8 bases, with 14 bases separating them. For the CDR3, the DNA is TGTGCCAGCAGCTTCCGGGCTGGGGGTGATGAGCAGTTCTTC. It specifies CASSFRAGGDEQFF. The full variable domain, rest sourced from reference TRBV7-8 and TRBJ2-1, is GAGVSQSPRYKVAKRGQDVALRCDPISGHVSLFWYQQALGQGPEFLTYFQNEAQLDKSGLPSDRFFAERPEGSVSTLKIQRTQQEDSAVYLCASSFRAGGDEQFFGPGTRLTVL.

This clone is medium-sized in the sample. The V and J genes are TRBV5-1 and TRBJ1-2, with TRBD1 as a possible D gene (6 bases). Trimming took off 7 bases at V and 4 bases at J, with 23 bases between the two ends. CDR3 length: 16 amino acids. Germline V gene lookup returns CDR1 SGHRS and CDR2 YFSETQ. CDR3 sequence: CASQRGRQAPFYGYTF. The CDR3 DNA follows: TGCGCCAGCCAGCGAGGGAGACAGGCCCCCTTCTATGGCTACACCTTC.

To note about this clone: An end of the junction does not agree with germline; a read error may underlie this. This chain links TRBV2 with TRBJ1-3; unclear D gene. This CDR3 has 12 amino acids. The germline CDR1 and CDR2 sequences are SNHLY and FYNNEI. CDR3: CASRGSRNTIYF. The CDR3 region has the DNA TGTGCCAGCAGGGGCTCTAGAAACACCATATATTTT.